This TCR beta chain was profiled in a study of radiotherapy plus CTLA-4 blockade in lung cancer. Overall study: Overall, 15% to 20% of patients showed an objective response, while 31% attained disease control.

Study-level findings and limits: Blood-borne expansion of tumor-derived TCR clones followed radiotherapy plus ipilimumab.

This CDR3 contains 14 residues. V was shortened by 4 bases and J by 4 bases, with 14 bases between the two germline ends. Germline V CDR1 and CDR2: MNHNS, SASEGT. The study treated chemo-refractory metastatic non-small-cell lung cancer patients with focal radiation plus ipilimumab CTLA-4 blockade. As regards this clone: Its specificity is unknown.

The method was immunoSEQ multiplex PCR; TCRdb's version includes in-frame clones alone and lacks a portion of them. The sample lists about 59,000 clones, approximately 70% occurring once. The clonotype originates from a human donor with non-small cell lung cancer whose response to radiotherapy plus ipilimumab could not be evaluated. This sequence joins TRBV6-1 and TRBJ2-7; possible D gene TRBD1, 6 bases. The sample consisted of peripheral blood, taken from a patient treated with radiotherapy plus ipilimumab. This chain's CDR3 is CASSAQGNAYEQYF. In DNA, the CDR3 is TGTGCCAGCAGTGCCCAGGGGAACGCGTACGAGCAGTACTTC.